This T cell receptor beta chain is drawn from a study of beta chain features in type 1 diabetes. Whole-study results and caveats: A potential PCR bias toward shorter templates would be equal in patient and control samples. Shorter TCRB CDR3s, moderately but significantly so, marked every one of the four CD4+ subsets in Type 1 diabetes patients. Patients with type 1 diabetes showed fewer VDJ junction insertions and more deletions.

The germline CDR1 and CDR2 sequences are KGHSH and LQKENI. V lost 5 bases and J lost 1, with 8 bases in between. The CDR3 covers 13 residues. The entirety of the isolated RNA underwent reverse transcription, so expressed TCRB transcripts were sequenced. Several million reads was the average for naive, central memory and regulatory T cell samples. Assay used: immunoSEQ multiplex PCR; TCRdb lists only in-frame clones, some missing. Found here are about 150,000 clones, 6% to 9% of them singletons; the top ten hold roughly 0.5%. There are many counts of this clone. Its antigen is unidentified. Other DNA sequences from this sample encode an identical CDR3 as well.

J is TRBJ1-1 and V is TRBV18; D is unresolved. The sample comprised central memory CD4+ T cells from blood. This clonotype was obtained from a young man with type 1 diabetes. Here the CDR3 reads CASSGQANTEAFF. The CDR3 DNA is TGTGCCAGCTCAGGGCAGGCGAACACTGAAGCTTTCTTT.